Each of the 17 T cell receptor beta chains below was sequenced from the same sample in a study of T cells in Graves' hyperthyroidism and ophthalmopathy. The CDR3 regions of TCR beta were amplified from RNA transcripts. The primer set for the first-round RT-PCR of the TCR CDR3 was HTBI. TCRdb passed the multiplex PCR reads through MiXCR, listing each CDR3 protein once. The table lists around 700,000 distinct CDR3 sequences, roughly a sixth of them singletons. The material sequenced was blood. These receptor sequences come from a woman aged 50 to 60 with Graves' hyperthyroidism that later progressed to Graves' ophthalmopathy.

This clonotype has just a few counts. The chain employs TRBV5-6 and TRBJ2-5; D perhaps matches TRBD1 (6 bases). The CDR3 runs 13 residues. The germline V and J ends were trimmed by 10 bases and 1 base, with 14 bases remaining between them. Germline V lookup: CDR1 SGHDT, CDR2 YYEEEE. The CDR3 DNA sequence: TGTGCCGTCCAGGACAGACTCCAAGAGACCCAGTACTTC. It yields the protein CAVQDRLQETQYF.

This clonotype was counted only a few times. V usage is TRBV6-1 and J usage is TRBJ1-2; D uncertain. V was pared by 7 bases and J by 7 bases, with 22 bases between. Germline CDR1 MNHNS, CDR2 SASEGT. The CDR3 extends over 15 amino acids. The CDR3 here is CASTKESGGFGGYTF. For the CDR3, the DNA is TGTGCCAGCACCAAGGAGTCAGGAGGATTTGGTGGCTACACCTTC.

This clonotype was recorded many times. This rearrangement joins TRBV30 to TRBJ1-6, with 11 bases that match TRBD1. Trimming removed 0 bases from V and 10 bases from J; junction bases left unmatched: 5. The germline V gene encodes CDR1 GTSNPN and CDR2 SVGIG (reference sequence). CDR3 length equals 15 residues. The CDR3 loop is CAWSVGQGARSPLHF. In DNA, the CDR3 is TGTGCCTGGAGTGTAGGACAGGGGGCGAGATCACCCCTCCACTTT.

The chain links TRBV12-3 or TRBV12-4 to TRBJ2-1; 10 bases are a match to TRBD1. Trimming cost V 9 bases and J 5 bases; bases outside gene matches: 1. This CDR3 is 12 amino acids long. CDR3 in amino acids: CASGQGDNEQFF. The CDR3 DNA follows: TGTGCCAGTGGACAGGGGGACAATGAGCAGTTCTTC.

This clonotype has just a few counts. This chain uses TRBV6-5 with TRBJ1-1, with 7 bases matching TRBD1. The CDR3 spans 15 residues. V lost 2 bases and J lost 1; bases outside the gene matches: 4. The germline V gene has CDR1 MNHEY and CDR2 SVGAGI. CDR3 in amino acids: CASSYTGTENTEAFF. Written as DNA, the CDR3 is TGTGCCAGCAGTTACACCGGGACAGAGAACACTGAAGCTTTCTTT.

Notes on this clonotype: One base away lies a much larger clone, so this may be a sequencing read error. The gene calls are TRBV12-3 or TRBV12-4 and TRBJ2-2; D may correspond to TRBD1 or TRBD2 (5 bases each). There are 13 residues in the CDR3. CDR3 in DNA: TGTGCCAGCAGTTTTAGGGGCACCGGGGAGCTGCTTTTT. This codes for CASSFRGTGELLF.

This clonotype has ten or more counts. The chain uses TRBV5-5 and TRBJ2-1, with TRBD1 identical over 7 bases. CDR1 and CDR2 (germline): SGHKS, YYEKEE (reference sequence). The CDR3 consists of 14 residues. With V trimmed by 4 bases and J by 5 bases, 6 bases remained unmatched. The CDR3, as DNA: TGTGCCAGCAGCCCGACAGGGATCCACAATGAGCAGTTCTTC. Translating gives CASSPTGIHNEQFF. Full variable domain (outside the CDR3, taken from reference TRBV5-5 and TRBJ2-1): DAGVTQSPTHLIKTRGQQVTLRCSPISGHKSVSWYQQVLGQGPQFIFQYYEKEERGRGNFPDRFSARQFPNYSSELNVNALLLGDSALYLCASSPTGIHNEQFFGPGTRLTVL.

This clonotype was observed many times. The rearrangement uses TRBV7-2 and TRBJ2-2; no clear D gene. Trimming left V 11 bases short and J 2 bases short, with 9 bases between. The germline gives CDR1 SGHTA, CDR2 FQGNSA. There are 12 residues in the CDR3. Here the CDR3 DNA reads TGTGCCCCCAGTCCAAACACCGGGGAGCTGTTTTTT. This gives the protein CAPSPNTGELFF.

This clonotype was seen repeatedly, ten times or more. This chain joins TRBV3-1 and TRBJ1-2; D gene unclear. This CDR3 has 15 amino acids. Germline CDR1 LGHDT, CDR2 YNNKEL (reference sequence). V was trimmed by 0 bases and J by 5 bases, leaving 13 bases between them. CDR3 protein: CASSQESLPQYGYTF. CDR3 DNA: TGTGCCAGCAGCCAAGAAAGTCTCCCCCAGTATGGCTACACCTTC.

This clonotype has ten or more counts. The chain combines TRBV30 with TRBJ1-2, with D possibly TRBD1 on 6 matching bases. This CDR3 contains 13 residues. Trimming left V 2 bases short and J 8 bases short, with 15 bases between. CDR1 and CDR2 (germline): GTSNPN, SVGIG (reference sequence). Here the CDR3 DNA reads TGTGCCTGGAGTATTCGGACAGAAGGAGGCTACACCTTC. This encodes CAWSIRTEGGYTF.

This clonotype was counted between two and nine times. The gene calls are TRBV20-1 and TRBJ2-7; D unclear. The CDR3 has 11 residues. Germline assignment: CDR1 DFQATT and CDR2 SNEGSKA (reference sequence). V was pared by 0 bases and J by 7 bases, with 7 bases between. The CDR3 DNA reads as TGCAGTGCTAGAGAGGCGGCAGAGCAGTACTTC. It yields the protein CSAREAAEQYF.

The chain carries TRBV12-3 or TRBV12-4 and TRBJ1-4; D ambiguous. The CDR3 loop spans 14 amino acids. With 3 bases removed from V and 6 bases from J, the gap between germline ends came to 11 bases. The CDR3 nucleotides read TGTGCCAGCAGTTTGGGTAGGGTGGATGAAAAACTGTTTTTT. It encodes CASSLGRVDEKLFF.

This CDR3 reads CASSVNPGNTEAFF. In DNA, the CDR3 is TGTGCCAGCAGCGTAAACCCAGGGAACACTGAAGCTTTCTTT. The chain uses TRBV9 and TRBJ1-1; the D is unclear. The CDR3 is 14 amino acids. Trimming took off 1 base at V and 1 base at J, with 8 bases between the two ends. CDR1 SGDLS and CDR2 YYNGEE come from the germline V gene.

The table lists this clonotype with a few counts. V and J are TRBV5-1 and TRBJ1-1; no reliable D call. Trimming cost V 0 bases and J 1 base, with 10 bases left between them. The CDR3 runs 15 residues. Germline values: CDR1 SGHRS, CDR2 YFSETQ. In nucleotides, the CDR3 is TGCGCCAGCAGCTTGGAAGCGAGCGGGAACACTGAAGCTTTCTTT. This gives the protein CASSLEASGNTEAFF.

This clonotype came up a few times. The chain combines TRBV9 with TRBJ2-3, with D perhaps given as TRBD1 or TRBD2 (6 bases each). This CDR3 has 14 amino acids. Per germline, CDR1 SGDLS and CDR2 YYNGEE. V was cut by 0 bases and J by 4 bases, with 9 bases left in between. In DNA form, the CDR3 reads TGTGCCAGCAGCGTAGGGGGGGCCCCAGATACGCAGTATTTT. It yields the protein CASSVGGAPDTQYF. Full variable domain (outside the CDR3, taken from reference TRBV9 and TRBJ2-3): DSGVTQTPKHLITATGQRVTLRCSPRSGDLSVYWYQQSLDQGLQFLIQYYNGEERAKGNILERFSAQQFPDLHSELNLSSLELGDSALYFCASSVGGAPDTQYFGPGTRLTVL.

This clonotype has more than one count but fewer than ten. The CDR3 DNA reads as TGTGCCAGCAGCCCGGGACTTCGGACGAACACTGAAGCTTTCTTT. It encodes CASSPGLRTNTEAFF. The V call is TRBV7-9, the J call TRBJ1-1, with a possible D match to TRBD1 (5 bases). Germline V gene lookup returns CDR1 SEHNR and CDR2 FQNEAQ (reference sequence). The CDR3 consists of 15 residues. V lost 5 bases to trimming and J lost 1 base, with 14 bases between them.

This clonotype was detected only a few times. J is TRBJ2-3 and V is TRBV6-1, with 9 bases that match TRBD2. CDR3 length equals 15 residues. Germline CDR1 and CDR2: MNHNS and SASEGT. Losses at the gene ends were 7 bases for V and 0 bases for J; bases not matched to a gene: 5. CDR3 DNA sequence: TGTGCCAGCACCGTAGCGGGGGCAAGCACAGATACGCAGTATTTT. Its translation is CASTVAGASTDTQYF.